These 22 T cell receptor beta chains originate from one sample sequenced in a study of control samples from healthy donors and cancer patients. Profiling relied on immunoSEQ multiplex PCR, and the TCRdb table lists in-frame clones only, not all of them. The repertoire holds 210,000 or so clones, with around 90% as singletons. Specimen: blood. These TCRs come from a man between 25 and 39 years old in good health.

CDR3 sequence: CASSGGGGLSGANVLTF. CDR3 coding DNA: TGTGCCAGCAGCGGAGGGGGGGGCCTCTCTGGGGCCAACGTCCTGACTTTC. J is TRBJ2-6 and V is TRBV9, with D possibly TRBD2 on 7 matching bases. CDR1 is SGDLS and CDR2 is YYNGEE in the germline V gene. Trimming shortened V by 3 bases and J by 0 bases, and 13 bases separated the two germline ends. CDR3 length: 17 amino acids.

Written as DNA, the CDR3 is TGTGCCAGAAGCCTTCCGACAGAACCCAACTATGGCTACACCTTC. It encodes CARSLPTEPNYGYTF. The gene calls are TRBV5-3 and TRBJ1-2; a weak D match, TRBD1 (5 bases). TRBV5-3 is an ORF; its function is uncertain. CDR3 length: 15 amino acids. The V end lost 4 bases, the J end lost 2 bases, and 15 bases lay between the germline ends.

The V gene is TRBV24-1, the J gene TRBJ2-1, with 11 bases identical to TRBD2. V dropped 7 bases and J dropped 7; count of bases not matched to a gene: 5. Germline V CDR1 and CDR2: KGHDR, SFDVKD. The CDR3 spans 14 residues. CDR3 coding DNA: TGTGCCACCAGCGCTAGCGGGGGGAGGAATGAGCAGTTCTTC. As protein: CATSASGGRNEQFF.

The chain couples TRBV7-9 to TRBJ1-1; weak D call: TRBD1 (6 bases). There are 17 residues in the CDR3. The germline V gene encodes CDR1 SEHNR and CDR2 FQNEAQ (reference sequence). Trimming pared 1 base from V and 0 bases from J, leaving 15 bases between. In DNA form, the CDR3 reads TGTGCCAGCAGCTTAGTAGGGTCCGGACAGCTGAACACTGAAGCTTTCTTT. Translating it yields CASSLVGSGQLNTEAFF.

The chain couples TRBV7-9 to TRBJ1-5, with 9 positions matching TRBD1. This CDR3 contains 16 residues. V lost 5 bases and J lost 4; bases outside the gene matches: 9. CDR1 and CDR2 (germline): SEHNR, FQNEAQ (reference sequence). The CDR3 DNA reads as TGTGCCAGCAGCCCCGCCACAGGGGGCGTAAATCAGCCCCAGCATTTT. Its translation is CASSPATGGVNQPQHF.

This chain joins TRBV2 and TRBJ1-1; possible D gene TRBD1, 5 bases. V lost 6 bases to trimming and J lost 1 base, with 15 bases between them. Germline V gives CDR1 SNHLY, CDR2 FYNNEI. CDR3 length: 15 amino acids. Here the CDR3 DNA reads TGTGCCAGCAGGGGGGGTTTAACCCAGAACACTGAAGCTTTCTTT. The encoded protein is CASRGGLTQNTEAFF. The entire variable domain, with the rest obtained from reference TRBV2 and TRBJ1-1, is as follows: EPEVTQTPSHQVTQMGQEVILRCVPISNHLYFYWYRQILGQKVEFLVSFYNNEISEKSEIFDDQFSVERPDGSNFTLKIRSTKLEDSAMYFCASRGGLTQNTEAFFGQGTRLTVV.

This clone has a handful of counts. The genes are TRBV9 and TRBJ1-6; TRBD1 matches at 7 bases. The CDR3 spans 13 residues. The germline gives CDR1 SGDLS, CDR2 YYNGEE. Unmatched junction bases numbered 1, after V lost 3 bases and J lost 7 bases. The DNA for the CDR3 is TGTGCCAGCAGCGAGGGACAGAATTCACCCCTCCACTTT. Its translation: CASSEGQNSPLHF.

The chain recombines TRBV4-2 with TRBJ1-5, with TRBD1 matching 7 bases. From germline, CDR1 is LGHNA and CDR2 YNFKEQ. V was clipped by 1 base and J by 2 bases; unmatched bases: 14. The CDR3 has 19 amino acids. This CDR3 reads CASSQVAGTAFIGNQPQHF. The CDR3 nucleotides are TGTGCCAGCAGCCAAGTCGCCGGGACAGCGTTTATAGGCAATCAGCCCCAGCATTTT.

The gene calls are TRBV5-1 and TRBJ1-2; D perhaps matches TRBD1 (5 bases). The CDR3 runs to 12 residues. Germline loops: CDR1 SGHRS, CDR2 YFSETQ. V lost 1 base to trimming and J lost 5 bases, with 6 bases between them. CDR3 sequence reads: CASSLQGYGYTF. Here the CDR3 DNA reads TGCGCCAGCAGCTTGCAGGGATATGGCTACACCTTC.

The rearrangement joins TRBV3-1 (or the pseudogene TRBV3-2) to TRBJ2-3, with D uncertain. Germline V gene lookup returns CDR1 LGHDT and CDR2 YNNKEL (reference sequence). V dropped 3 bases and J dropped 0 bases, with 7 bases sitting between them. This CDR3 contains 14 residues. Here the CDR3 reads CASSHKASTDTQYF. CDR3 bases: TGTGCCAGCAGCCACAAGGCTAGCACAGATACGCAGTATTTT.

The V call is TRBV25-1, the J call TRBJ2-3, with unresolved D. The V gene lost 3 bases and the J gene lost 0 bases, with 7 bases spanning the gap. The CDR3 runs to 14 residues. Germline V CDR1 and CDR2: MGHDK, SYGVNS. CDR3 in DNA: TGTGCCAGCAGTGACCTTTCTAGCACAGATACGCAGTATTTT. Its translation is CASSDLSSTDTQYF. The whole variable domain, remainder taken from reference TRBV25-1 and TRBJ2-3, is EADIYQTPRYLVIGTGKKITLECSQTMGHDKMYWYQQDPGMELHLIHYSYGVNSTEKGDLSSESTVSRIRTEHFPLTLESARPSHTSQYLCASSDLSSTDTQYFGPGTRLTVL.

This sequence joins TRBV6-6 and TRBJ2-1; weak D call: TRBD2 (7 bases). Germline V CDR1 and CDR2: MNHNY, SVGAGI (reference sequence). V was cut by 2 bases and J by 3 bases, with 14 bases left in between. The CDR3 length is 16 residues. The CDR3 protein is CASSYGEGGNYNEQFF. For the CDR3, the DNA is TGTGCCAGCAGTTACGGGGAGGGGGGGAACTACAATGAGCAGTTCTTC.

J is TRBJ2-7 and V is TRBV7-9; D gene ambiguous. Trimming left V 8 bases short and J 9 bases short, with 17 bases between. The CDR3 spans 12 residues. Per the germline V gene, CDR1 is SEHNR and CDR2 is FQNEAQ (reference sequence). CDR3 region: CASGTSIGGQYF. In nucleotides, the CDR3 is TGTGCCAGCGGAACTTCGATTGGTGGGCAGTACTTC.

Written as DNA, the CDR3 is TGTGCCAGCAGTTTATGGGTCGCCGGGACAGTACAGGACAATGAGCAGTTCTTC. It translates to CASSLWVAGTVQDNEQFF. The V call is TRBV28, the J call TRBJ2-1; 7 positions match TRBD1. This CDR3 spans 18 amino acids. J gave up 5 bases and V 0 bases, and 13 bases lay outside the gene matches. Germline CDR1 MDHEN, CDR2 SYDVKM.

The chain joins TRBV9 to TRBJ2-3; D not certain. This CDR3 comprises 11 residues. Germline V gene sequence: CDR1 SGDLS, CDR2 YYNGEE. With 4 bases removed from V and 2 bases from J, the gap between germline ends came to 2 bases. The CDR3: CASSTTDTQYF. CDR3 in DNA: TGTGCCAGCAGCACCACAGATACGCAGTATTTT.

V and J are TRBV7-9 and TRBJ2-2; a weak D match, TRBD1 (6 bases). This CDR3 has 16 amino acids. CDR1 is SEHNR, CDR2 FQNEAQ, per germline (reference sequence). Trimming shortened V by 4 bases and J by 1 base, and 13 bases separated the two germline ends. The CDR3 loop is CASSSFRGKNTGELFF. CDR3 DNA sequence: TGTGCCAGCAGCTCGTTCAGGGGCAAGAACACCGGGGAGCTGTTTTTT.

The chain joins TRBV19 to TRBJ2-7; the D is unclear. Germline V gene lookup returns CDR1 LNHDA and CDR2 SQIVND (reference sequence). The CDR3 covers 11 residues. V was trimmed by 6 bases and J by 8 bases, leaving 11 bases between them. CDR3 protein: CASSHAGKQYF. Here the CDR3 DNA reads TGTGCCAGTAGCCACGCAGGCAAGCAGTACTTC.

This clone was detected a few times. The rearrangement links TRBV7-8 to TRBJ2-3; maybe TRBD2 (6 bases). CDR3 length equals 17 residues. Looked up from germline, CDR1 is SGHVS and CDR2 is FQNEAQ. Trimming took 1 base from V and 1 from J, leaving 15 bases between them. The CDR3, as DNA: TGTGCCAGCAGCTTAGGTGACGGGGGAAGAGGCACAGATACGCAGTATTTT. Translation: CASSLGDGGRGTDTQYF.

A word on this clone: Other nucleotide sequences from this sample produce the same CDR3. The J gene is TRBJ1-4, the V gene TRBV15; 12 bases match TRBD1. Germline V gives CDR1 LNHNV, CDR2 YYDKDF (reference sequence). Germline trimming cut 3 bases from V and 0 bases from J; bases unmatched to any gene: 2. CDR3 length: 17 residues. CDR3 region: CATSRGQGAATNEKLFF. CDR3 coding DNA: TGTGCCACCAGCAGGGGACAGGGGGCAGCAACTAATGAAAAACTGTTTTTT.

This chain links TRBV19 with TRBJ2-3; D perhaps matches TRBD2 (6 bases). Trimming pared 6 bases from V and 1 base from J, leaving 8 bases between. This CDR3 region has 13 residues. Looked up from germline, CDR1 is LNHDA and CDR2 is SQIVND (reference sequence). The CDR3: CASRGGGTDTQYF. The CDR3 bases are TGTGCCAGTAGGGGCGGGGGCACAGATACGCAGTATTTT.

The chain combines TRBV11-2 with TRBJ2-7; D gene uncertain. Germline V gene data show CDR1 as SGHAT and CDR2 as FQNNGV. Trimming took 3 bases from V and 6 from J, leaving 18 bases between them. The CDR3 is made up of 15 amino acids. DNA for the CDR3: TGTGCCAGCAGCTTCTCCCAAGGGTTGCCGGGCGAGCAGTACTTC. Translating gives CASSFSQGLPGEQYF. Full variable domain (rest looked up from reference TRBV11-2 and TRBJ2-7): EAGVAQSPRYKIIEKRQSVAFWCNPISGHATLYWYQQILGQGPKLLIQFQNNGVVDDSQLPKDRFSAERLKGVDSTLKIQPAKLEDSAVYLCASSFSQGLPGEQYFGPGTRLTVT.

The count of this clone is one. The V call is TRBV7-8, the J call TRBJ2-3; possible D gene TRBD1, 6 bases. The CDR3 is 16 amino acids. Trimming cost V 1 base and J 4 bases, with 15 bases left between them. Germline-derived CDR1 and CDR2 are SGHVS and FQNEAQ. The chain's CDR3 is CASSLERGIRADTQYF. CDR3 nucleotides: TGTGCCAGCAGCTTAGAGAGGGGGATTAGGGCAGATACGCAGTATTTT.